The clone carrying this T cell receptor (beta chain) has just one count. Its cognate antigen is unknown. This CDR3 is 12 amino acids long. Germline assignment: CDR1 LNHNV and CDR2 YYDKDF (reference sequence). V lost 2 bases and J lost 16, with 15 bases in between. Treatment: roughly 11-day PBMC culture with coronavirus spike peptide pools or control peptides (ViraFEST assay). The sample comes from a study of vaccination and CD4 T cells after COVID-19. Oncomine TCR Beta short-read sequencing was applied to DNA from cultured CD4+ T cells. It was from cultured CD4+ T cells that genomic DNA was extracted. TCRdb re-analysed the PCR reads in MiXCR, keeping a single row per CDR3 protein. The sample includes several thousand distinct CDR3 sequences, around two thirds of them seen just once.

The material sequenced was CD4+ T cells from blood, cultured in vitro. The clonotype originates from a human donor who had recovered from COVID-19. The chain is built from TRBV15 and TRBJ2-1, with a weak D call TRBD2 (5 bases). DNA of the CDR3: TGTGCCACCAGCAGAAGCTACCGGGATCATTTCTTC. This gives the protein CATSRSYRDHFF.